Below are 8 T cell receptor beta chains sequenced from a single sample in a study of CD8+ T cells in alopecia areata (dated by TCRdb to between 2017 and 2018). According to the study, the label for this sample's treatment or condition signals: oral pan-JAK inhibitor, 5-10 mg twice daily. The library was built by means of the immunoSEQ multiplex PCR assay. For TCR sequencing, RNA was extracted from every sample and reverse transcribed into cDNA to serve as template. TCRdb obtained this table from immuneACCESS and retained in-frame rearrangements with V and J assigned. These tables miss some clones; where compared with another copy, unresolved V genes account for less than half of the shortfall, and the remainder is unexplained. For this sample there are approximately 100,000 clones; almost 60% appear just once. 16% of the sample is held by the ten biggest clonotypes. This sample comprised CD8+ T cells sorted from blood, obtained at approximately week 56, from a patient treated with tofacitinib. The receptors shown here come from a human donor with alopecia areata.

The rearrangement links TRBV14 to TRBJ2-1, with D perhaps TRBD1 (6 bases). There are 13 residues in the CDR3. Germline CDR1 SGHDN, CDR2 FVKESK. The V gene lost 4 bases and the J gene lost 6 bases, with 10 bases spanning the gap. The CDR3 region is CASSLRTANEQFF. The CDR3, as DNA: TGTGCCAGCAGCCTTAGGACAGCCAATGAGCAGTTCTTC.

The gene calls are TRBV6-6 and TRBJ2-7; no reliable D call. The CDR3 is made up of 12 amino acids. With 7 bases removed from V and 5 bases from J, the gap between germline ends came to 12 bases. CDR1 and CDR2 from the germline V gene are MNHNY and SVGAGI (reference sequence). The chain's CDR3 is CASTASWDEQYF. The CDR3 DNA follows: TGTGCCAGCACCGCATCGTGGGACGAGCAGTACTTC.

Here the CDR3 reads CASSQDHRVNTEAFF. CDR3 sequence (DNA): TGCGCCAGCAGCCAAGATCACAGGGTTAACACTGAAGCTTTCTTT. The rearrangement links TRBV4-1 to TRBJ1-1; the D gene is possibly TRBD1 (6 bases). In germline, CDR1 is MGHRA, CDR2 YSYEKL. V lost 0 bases and J 2 bases, leaving 10 bases between the germline ends. The CDR3 is 15 residues long.

The chain uses TRBV5-6 and TRBJ1-2; unclear D gene. This CDR3 spans 14 amino acids. Germline values: CDR1 SGHDT, CDR2 YYEEEE. V was shortened by 2 bases and J by 3 bases, with 11 bases between the two germline ends. Here the CDR3 DNA reads TGTGCCAGCAGCTTTCCTTCAGAGGACTATGGCTACACCTTC. Translation gives CASSFPSEDYGYTF.

V and J are TRBV29-1 and TRBJ1-5; perhaps TRBD1 as D (6 bases). The CDR3 loop spans 13 amino acids. The V and J ends lost 6 bases and 4 bases respectively, with 13 bases between them. Looked up from germline, CDR1 is SQVTM and CDR2 is ANQGSEA. The CDR3 bases are TGCAGCGTCCTAGAGGGGGAGAATCAGCCCCAGCATTTT. Amino acid sequence: CSVLEGENQPQHF.

This chain uses TRBV5-6 with TRBJ2-3; D perhaps matches TRBD1 (6 bases). Trimming removed 4 bases from V and 0 bases from J, with 15 bases in between. Germline V gene data show CDR1 as SGHDT and CDR2 as YYEEEE. The CDR3 totals 16 residues. This CDR3 is CASSAPGQGSTDTQYF. The CDR3 DNA sequence: TGTGCCAGCAGCGCTCCTGGCCAGGGGAGCACAGATACGCAGTATTTT.

The chain uses TRBV7-9 and TRBJ2-1; D gene ambiguous. CDR3 length: 16 residues. V was shortened by 1 base and J by 5 bases, with 15 bases between the two germline ends. CDR1 is SEHNR, CDR2 FQNEAQ, per germline (reference sequence). The CDR3 reads CASSLVPAPPNNEQFF. For the CDR3, the DNA is TGTGCCAGCAGCTTAGTCCCAGCTCCCCCGAACAATGAGCAGTTCTTC.

This CDR3 reads CASSPVGPSNQPQHF. CDR3 sequence (DNA): TGTGCCAGCAGTCCCGTGGGACCGAGCAATCAGCCCCAGCATTTT. The chain links TRBV28 to TRBJ1-5; possible D gene TRBD1, 5 bases. With 5 bases removed from V and 1 base from J, the gap between germline ends came to 12 bases. CDR1 and CDR2 from the germline V gene are MDHEN and SYDVKM. The CDR3 loop spans 15 amino acids.